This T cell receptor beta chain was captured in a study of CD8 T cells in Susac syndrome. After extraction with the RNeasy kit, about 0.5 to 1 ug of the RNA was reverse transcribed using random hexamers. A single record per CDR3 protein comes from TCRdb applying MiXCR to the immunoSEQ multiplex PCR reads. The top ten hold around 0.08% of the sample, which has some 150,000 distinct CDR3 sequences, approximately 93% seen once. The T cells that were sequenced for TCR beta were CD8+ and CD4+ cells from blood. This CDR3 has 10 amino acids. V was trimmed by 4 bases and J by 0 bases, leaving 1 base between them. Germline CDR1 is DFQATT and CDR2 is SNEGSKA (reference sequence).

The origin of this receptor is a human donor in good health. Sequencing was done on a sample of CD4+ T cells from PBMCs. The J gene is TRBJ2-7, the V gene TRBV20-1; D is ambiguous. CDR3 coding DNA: TGCAGTGCTAACTCCTACGAGCAGTACTTC. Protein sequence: CSANSYEQYF.